Below, one TCR beta chain is given with its context. Source study methods: Counts of nucleated cells, estimated from reference gene primer amplification, were obtained. Repertoires were generated with immunoSEQ multiplex PCR, while TCRdb's copy carries only in-frame clones and drops some. V, J and clone size are those of that table, while D and trimming were read from the DNA. The data show around 320,000 clones, 70% to 90% seen once. This sample was taken from a study of blood T cell repertoires in COVID-19. Whole-study context: The United States, Italy and Spain were the sources of the acute and convalescent COVID-19 samples. The cDNA or gDNA used as material had been derived from T cells, B-cell-depleted T cells, or PBMCs.

Trimming cost V 1 base and J 8 bases, with 15 bases left between them. The CDR3 sequence is 15 residues long. Germline CDR1 and CDR2: MGHRA and YSYEKL. The chain uses TRBV4-1 and TRBJ1-5; D perhaps matches TRBD1 (5 bases). The origin of this receptor is a human donor in a cohort sampled during active COVID-19. The sample comprised peripheral blood. This CDR3 reads CASSQAGRVVEPQHF. In nucleotides, the CDR3 is TGCGCCAGCAGCCAAGCAGGCAGGGTCGTAGAGCCCCAGCATTTT.